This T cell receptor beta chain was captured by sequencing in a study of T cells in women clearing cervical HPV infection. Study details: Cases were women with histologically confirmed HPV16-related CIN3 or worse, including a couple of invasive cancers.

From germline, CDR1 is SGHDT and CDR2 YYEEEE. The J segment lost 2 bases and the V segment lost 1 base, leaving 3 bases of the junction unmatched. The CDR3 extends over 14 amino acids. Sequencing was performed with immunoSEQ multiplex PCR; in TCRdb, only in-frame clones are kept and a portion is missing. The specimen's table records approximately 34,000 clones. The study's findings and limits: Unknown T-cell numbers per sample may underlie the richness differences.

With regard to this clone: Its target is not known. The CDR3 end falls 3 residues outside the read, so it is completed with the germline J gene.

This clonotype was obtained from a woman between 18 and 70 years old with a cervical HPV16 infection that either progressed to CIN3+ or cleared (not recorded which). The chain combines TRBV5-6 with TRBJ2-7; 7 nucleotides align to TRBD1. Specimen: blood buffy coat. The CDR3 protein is CASSLSGTAYEQYF. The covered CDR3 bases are TGTGCCAGCAGCTTGAGTGGGACAGCCTACGAG.